This TCR beta chain was retrieved from a study of persistence of HIV-infected CD4 T cells. About the research overall: CD4+ T cells responding to CMV or HIV-1 Gag were isolated.

Concerning this clone itself: Antigen unknown.

The libraries were made with immunoSEQ version 4 in survey mode. Assay: immunoSEQ multiplex PCR; the TCRdb copy retains only in-frame clones and omits some. The sample has tens of thousands of clones; 70% to 75% are singletons. Study-wide results and limits: Antigen-responding cells were enriched for degenerate expanded CDR3beta sequences. Bulk TCR data could not be restricted to HIV-1-infected CMV-responding cells.

Overlapping HIV-1 Gag 15-mer peptides at approximately 1 ug per peptide per mL were used. Memory cells lacking CD40L and CD69 with high CD45RO were sorted. Trimming at V came to 4 bases and at J to 6 bases, leaving 9 bases not matched to a gene. The CDR3 consists of 15 residues. Germline V lookup: CDR1 SGDLS, CDR2 YYNGEE. The sequence was obtained from an adult man with HIV who was CMV-seropositive. V gene TRBV9 combines with J gene TRBJ2-2, with 7 bases that match TRBD2. Here the sequenced sample was CD4+ T cells sorted from PBMCs after roughly 17-hour stimulation, taken from a patient who received antiretroviral therapy. Here the CDR3 DNA reads TGTGCCAGCAGCCTTGGGGGGGTTACCCCCGGGGAGCTGTTTTTT. Encoded protein: CASSLGGVTPGELFF.